This T cell receptor (beta chain) was obtained from a study of cytomegalovirus exposure and HLA in healthy donors. Findings of the study overall: An analysis done earlier found most TCR beta V segments productive about 90% or about 30% of the time. Sequencing depth roughly uniform across donors was assumed in presence/absence analyses. Common viral pathogens seemed to be connected with several of the most significant clusters, according to a later analysis.

J lost 3 bases, V lost 5 bases, and 7 bases had no gene match. This CDR3 comprises 15 residues. The germline V gene encodes CDR1 SEHNR and CDR2 FQNEAQ (reference sequence). PCR primers comprised 60 Vbeta and 13 Jbeta primers. Original data processing: Around 10 million of the 60 million to 90 million unique TCR beta chains counted in a later analysis were shared. This table comes from immunoSEQ multiplex PCR, and its TCRdb copy is limited to in-frame clones, with some not included. V and J calls and clone size are given by that table; D and trimming were obtained from the DNA. The sample shows 100,000 to 150,000 clones, around 78% of them seen only once. This clone came up once. Its matching antigen is unknown.

The sequenced sample was PBMCs. This chain uses TRBV7-9 with TRBJ2-5; 9 bases match TRBD2. This clonotype was obtained from a woman in her 50s in good health and CMV-seronegative. This chain's CDR3 is CASSVRGLAKETQYF. CDR3 coding DNA: TGTGCCAGCAGCGTGCGGGGACTAGCAAAAGAGACCCAGTACTTC.